This is a list of T cell receptor beta chains from one sample in a study of T cell responses to AZD1222 COVID-19 vaccine. Generated by immunoSEQ multiplex PCR, the TCRdb table keeps only in-frame clones and is missing some. The sample carries about 84,000 clones, about nine tenths recorded once. The sample was peripheral blood, taken 28 days after the second AZD1222 dose. The receptor source for this set is an adult who received the AZD1222 COVID-19 vaccine. Each CDR3 is given with its conserved first and last residue. The D gene is left open where the match is weak. The listing skips clone size in some rows; elsewhere it reads once, few, many or a size class.

len,d_gene,abundance,v_gene,j_gene,CDR3aa,CDR3nt
14,TRBD2,.,TRBV10-3,TRBJ2-1,CAITASGADNEQFF,TGTGCCATCACCGCTAGCGGGGCGGACAATGAGCAGTTCTTC
15,TRBD1,.,TRBV27,TRBJ2-1,CASSPNRGPYNEQFF,TGTGCCAGCAGTCCCAACAGGGGTCCTTACAATGAGCAGTTCTTC
15,TRBD1,.,TRBV30,TRBJ1-1,CAWKPTTGGITEAFF,TGTGCCTGGAAACCCACAACAGGGGGTATTACTGAAGCTTTCTTT
15,.,.,TRBV27,TRBJ1-4,CASSYTGLGYEKLFF,TGTGCCAGCAGTTACACAGGCCTTGGGTATGAAAAACTGTTTTTT
14,.,.,TRBV5-6,TRBJ2-5,CASSLAGTQETQYF,TGTGCCAGCAGCTTGGCTGGGACGCAAGAGACCCAGTACTTC
16,.,few,TRBV6-5,TRBJ1-4,CASSYPGGPINEKLFF,TGTGCCAGCAGTTACCCCGGAGGGCCCATAAATGAAAAACTGTTTTTT
16,.,.,TRBV18,TRBJ1-6,CASSPVYSSYNSPLHF,TGTGCCAGCTCACCAGTCTATAGCTCCTATAATTCACCCCTCCACTTT
15,.,.,TRBV6-2/TRBV6-3,TRBJ1-5,CASSSAAGGSQPQHF,TGTGCCAGCAGCTCCGCGGCGGGGGGCAGTCAGCCCCAGCATTTT
17,TRBD1,.,TRBV5-1,TRBJ1-6,CASRPDAAGGYNSPLHF,TGCGCCAGCAGGCCCGACGCTGCAGGGGGATATAATTCACCCCTCCACTTT
16,.,.,TRBV6-5,TRBJ2-3,CASSYGLGASTDTQYF,TGTGCCAGCAGTTATGGTCTTGGAGCGAGCACAGATACGCAGTATTTT
12,.,.,TRBV20-1,TRBJ1-2,CSASPGSYGYTF,TGCAGTGCTAGTCCAGGGAGCTATGGCTACACCTTC
17,.,once,TRBV19,TRBJ2-1,CASSISFRGRVGNEQFF,TGTGCCAGTAGTATATCTTTTCGGGGGCGGGTCGGGAATGAGCAGTTCTTC
13,TRBD1,.,TRBV12-3/TRBV12-4,TRBJ1-2,CASSRDRGPGYTF,TGTGCCAGCAGTAGGGACAGGGGGCCTGGCTACACCTTC
12,.,.,TRBV18,TRBJ2-5,CASSPNEETQYF,TGTGCCAGCTCACCAAACGAGGAGACCCAGTACTTC
15,.,once,TRBV5-6,TRBJ2-1,CASTWGGGSDNEQFF,TGTGCCAGCACCTGGGGAGGGGGCTCTGACAATGAGCAGTTCTTC
14,.,.,TRBV5-6,TRBJ2-7,CASSLEAESYEQYF,TGTGCCAGCAGCTTGGAAGCAGAGTCCTACGAGCAGTACTTC
18,.,.,TRBV27,TRBJ2-1,CASSSPTGATSRYNEQFF,TGTGCCAGCAGTTCGCCGACAGGTGCGACCTCCCGGTACAATGAGCAGTTCTTC
14,TRBD1,.,TRBV28,TRBJ1-2,CASSPRQGFYGYTF,TGTGCCAGCAGTCCCCGACAGGGGTTCTATGGCTACACCTTC
15,.,.,TRBV19,TRBJ1-2,CASRGGTEFNYGYTF,TGTGCCAGTAGGGGAGGGACGGAGTTTAACTATGGCTACACCTTC
16,.,.,TRBV5-1,TRBJ2-1,CASSKLAKSTGDEQFF,TGCGCCAGCAGCAAACTAGCGAAATCGACAGGGGATGAGCAGTTCTTC
17,.,.,TRBV11-3,TRBJ2-5,CASSLGIRGLAQETQYF,TGTGCCAGCAGCTTAGGAATAAGGGGTTTGGCACAAGAGACCCAGTACTTC
14,.,.,TRBV27,TRBJ1-2,CASSLREGFHGYTF,TGTGCCAGCAGTCTGAGGGAGGGATTTCATGGCTACACCTTC
13,.,.,TRBV5-1,TRBJ2-3,CASSLMVTDTQYF,TGCGCCAGCAGCTTGATGGTCACAGATACGCAGTATTTT
15,.,.,TRBV6-5,TRBJ2-5,CASKLASLYQETQYF,TGTGCCAGCAAACTAGCCTCACTGTACCAAGAGACCCAGTACTTC
15,TRBD1,.,TRBV6-5,TRBJ1-2,CASSWRPGQDYGYTF,TGTGCCAGCAGTTGGCGCCCCGGACAGGACTATGGCTACACCTTC
18,.,.,TRBV19,TRBJ1-4,CASSMNSQPFGANEKLFF,TGTGCCAGTAGTATGAACAGCCAACCTTTCGGGGCTAATGAAAAACTGTTTTTT
15,TRBD2,.,TRBV30,TRBJ2-1,CAWSVGGRARNEQFF,TGTGCCTGGAGTGTCGGCGGGAGGGCCAGGAATGAGCAGTTCTTC
15,TRBD1,.,TRBV6-6,TRBJ1-2,CASSSGTGRNYGYTF,TGTGCCAGCAGTTCTGGGACAGGGCGGAACTATGGCTACACCTTC
14,.,.,TRBV7-8,TRBJ1-5,CASSRDLAGGPQHF,TGTGCCAGCAGCCGCGACCTTGCGGGCGGTCCCCAGCATTTT
15,TRBD1,.,TRBV11-1,TRBJ2-1,CASNHRQGTNNEQFF,TGTGCCAGCAACCACCGACAGGGTACCAACAATGAGCAGTTCTTC